The clone carrying this T cell receptor beta chain showed up just once. Clones were sequenced by immunoSEQ multiplex PCR, and TCRdb holds only the in-frame ones, with some missing. The sample carries around 69,000 clones, approximately 92% recorded once. This sample stems from a study of blood T cell repertoires in COVID-19. As for the study in general: The samples span acute and convalescent COVID-19 from the United States, Italy and Spain. PBMCs, B-cell-depleted T cells, or T cells were the source of the cDNA or gDNA that made up the material.

Trimming pared 5 bases from V and 8 bases from J, leaving 15 bases between. Germline V CDR1 and CDR2: MNHEY, SMNVEV (reference sequence). The CDR3 covers 13 residues. V gene TRBV27 combines with J gene TRBJ1-2; D perhaps matches TRBD1 (6 bases). This clonotype was sampled from a woman in her forties or fifties with active COVID-19. Sequenced material: peripheral blood. The CDR3 sequence is CASSIGGGYGYTF. As DNA, the CDR3 is TGTGCCAGCAGTATAGGGGGAGGGTACGGCTACACCTTC.